The clone carrying this T cell receptor beta chain was found a few times. The target antigen is unknown. This sample is drawn from a study of siplizumab effects on memory and regulatory T cells. Whole-study findings and limits: Unstimulated naive T cells seemed to show more diversity than memory cells did, and they also seemed to be among the major contributors to the alloresponse.

V was cut by 6 bases and J by 0 bases, with 11 bases left in between. Germline assignment: CDR1 SQVTM and CDR2 ANQGSEA. This CDR3 has 13 residues. Assay: immunoSEQ multiplex PCR; the TCRdb copy retains only in-frame clones and omits some. The sample holds a few thousand clones, roughly 50% seen once. Coculturing at 37°C lasted five to seven days for the mixed lymphocyte reaction cells. Sequenced material: CFSE-low (dividing) CD4+ T cells sorted from an allogeneic mixed lymphocyte reaction. The clonotype originates from a human donor in good health; the cells came from an allogeneic mixed lymphocyte reaction. Some clones in this sample may be carry-over from other donors' samples. The chain joins TRBV29-1 to TRBJ1-1, with D possibly matching TRBD1 (5 bases). CDR3 nucleotides: TGCAGCGTCGGGACGGGCTTGAACACTGAAGCTTTCTTT. Translating gives CSVGTGLNTEAFF.